The 23 T cell receptor beta chains given below trace back to one sample, sequenced in a study of T cells in Graves' hyperthyroidism and ophthalmopathy. Authors of the study amplified TCR beta CDR3 regions from RNA transcripts. The TCR CDR3 was amplified in a first-round RT-PCR using the HTBI primer set. TCRdb called the multiplex PCR reads again in MiXCR, with one record for every CDR3 protein. This table has roughly 300,000 distinct CDR3 sequences, 21% appearing once. The sample consisted of blood. The receptors were sampled from a woman between 50 and 59 years old with Graves' hyperthyroidism.

Only a few counts were recorded for this clonotype. V and J are TRBV28 and TRBJ2-4, with D perhaps TRBD1 or TRBD2 (5 bases each). This CDR3 has 13 residues. Germline CDR1 and CDR2: MDHEN and SYDVKM. Trimming left V 3 bases short and J 8 bases short, with 11 bases between. CDR3 coding DNA: TGTGCCAGCAGTTTGCCCGGGGCGGACATTCAGTACTTC. Its protein is CASSLPGADIQYF.

There are many counts of this clonotype. The chain employs TRBV11-2 and TRBJ1-3; D not certain. Trimming removed 1 base from V and 7 bases from J, with 11 bases in between. The CDR3 is 14 amino acids. Germline V gives CDR1 SGHAT, CDR2 FQNNGV. In nucleotides, the CDR3 is TGTGCCAGCAGCTTAGGGAGGACGGCCAACACCATATATTTT. It translates to CASSLGRTANTIYF.

This clonotype occurred many times. V gene TRBV30 combines with J gene TRBJ2-7; weak D call: TRBD1 (6 bases). V was trimmed by 4 bases and J by 4 bases, leaving 11 bases between them. The germline V gene has CDR1 GTSNPN and CDR2 SVGIG (reference sequence). The CDR3 is 12 residues long. For the CDR3, the DNA is TGTGCCTGGACCCAGGGGTCTTACGAGCAGTACTTC. Protein: CAWTQGSYEQYF.

The sample holds many counts of this clonotype. The chain has TRBV20-1 and TRBJ2-3; D may be TRBD2 (5 bases). The CDR3 runs 14 residues. In germline, CDR1 is DFQATT, CDR2 SNEGSKA (reference sequence). CDR3 region: CRVEAVLSTDTQYF. The CDR3 nucleotides read TGCAGGGTTGAAGCGGTACTTAGCACAGATACGCAGTATTTT.

Concerning this clonotype itself: A much bigger clone sits one base away, suggesting this may be a read error. V and J are TRBV20-1 and TRBJ1-2; 8 nucleotides align to TRBD1. CDR3 length: 15 amino acids. J lost 4 bases, V lost 4 bases, and 11 bases had no gene match. The germline CDR1 and CDR2 sequences are DFQATT and SNEGSKA (reference sequence). Here the CDR3 reads CSATRLQGESYGYTF. The CDR3, as DNA: TGCAGTGCTACCAGACTACAGGGGGAAAGCTATGGCTACACCTTC.

The sample holds many counts of this clonotype. The V and J genes are TRBV20-1 and TRBJ1-6; no reliable D call. Trimming stripped 1 base from V and 0 bases from J, with 13 bases between. Germline V gene data show CDR1 as DFQATT and CDR2 as SNEGSKA (reference sequence). This CDR3 comprises 17 residues. CDR3 sequence reads: CSARATEGSSYNSPLHF. The CDR3 DNA reads TGCAGTGCTAGAGCCACAGAGGGCAGCTCCTATAATTCACCCCTCCACTTT.

This clonotype was seen more than once but under ten times. This chain connects TRBV7-9 to TRBJ2-1, with 9 bases matching TRBD1. The CDR3 loop spans 16 amino acids. V dropped 0 bases and J dropped 6; count of bases not matched to a gene: 6. The germline CDR1 and CDR2 sequences are SEHNR and FQNEAQ (reference sequence). The CDR3 here is CASSLAVDRGINEQFF. As DNA, the CDR3 is TGTGCCAGCAGCTTAGCTGTGGACAGGGGAATCAATGAGCAGTTCTTC.

The chain links TRBV28 to TRBJ2-3, with D possibly matching TRBD1 (6 bases). Germline values: CDR1 MDHEN, CDR2 SYDVKM. The germline V and J ends were trimmed by 6 bases and 4 bases, with 26 bases remaining between them. This CDR3 region has 18 residues. CDR3 loop: CASSSPRDPRGGADTQYF. CDR3 nucleotide sequence: TGTGCCAGCAGCTCGCCCCGGGACCCAAGAGGGGGTGCAGATACGCAGTATTTT.

This clonotype has more than one count but fewer than ten. A single base separates this from a much larger clone, so it may be a read error. This chain links TRBV2 with TRBJ2-2, with D possibly being TRBD2 (5 bases). CDR1 is SNHLY and CDR2 is FYNNEI in the germline V gene. The CDR3 is 11 residues long. CDR3 region: CASSVIGELCF. In DNA, the CDR3 is TGTGCCAGCAGCGTTATCGGGGAGCTGTGTTTT.

This clonotype was observed many times. The chain employs TRBV19 and TRBJ2-1, with D possibly matching TRBD1 (9 bases). From germline, CDR1 is LNHDA and CDR2 SQIVND (reference sequence). V was pared by 4 bases and J by 8 bases, with 18 bases between. The CDR3 contains 15 residues. The CDR3 DNA follows: TGTGCCAGTAGTAGCGACAGGGGGACTAGGGATGAGCAGTTCTTC. This encodes CASSSDRGTRDEQFF.

In the case of this clonotype: A much larger clone lies one base from this, so it may be a read error. J is TRBJ2-2 and V is TRBV2; D perhaps matches TRBD2 (5 bases). Trimming removed 6 bases at V and 4 bases at J, with 9 bases between. The CDR3 extends over 13 amino acids. Germline V CDR1 and CDR2: SNHLY, FYNNEI. The CDR3 bases are TGTGCCAGCAGCGCAGAGGGCACCGGGGAGCTGTTTTTT. Encoded protein: CASSAEGTGELFF.

This chain joins TRBV7-9 and TRBJ1-1, with 7 bases matching TRBD1. The length of the CDR3 is 14 residues. Trimming cost V 5 bases and J 3 bases; bases outside gene matches: 6. CDR1 SEHNR and CDR2 FQNEAQ come from the germline V gene (reference sequence). CDR3 DNA: TGTGCCAGCAGCCACGGGACAGCCTACACTGAAGCTTTCTTT. It translates to CASSHGTAYTEAFF.

This clonotype has just a few counts. This sequence joins TRBV6-5 and TRBJ1-4; 8 nucleotides agree with TRBD1. This CDR3 spans 14 amino acids. Germline lookup yields CDR1 MNHEY and CDR2 SVGAGI. Germline trimming cut 4 bases from V and 7 bases from J; bases unmatched to any gene: 5. The CDR3 DNA reads as TGTGCCAGCAGTTTCACAGGGGGGGGTGAAAAACTGTTTTTT. Protein product: CASSFTGGGEKLFF.

This clonotype was detected many times. V gene TRBV7-9 combines with J gene TRBJ2-2; D uncertain. Trimming took off 1 base at V and 5 bases at J, with 2 bases between the two ends. CDR1 is SEHNR and CDR2 is FQNEAQ in the germline V gene (reference sequence). This CDR3 has 12 residues. The CDR3: CASSLETGELFF. CDR3 DNA: TGTGCCAGCAGCTTAGAAACCGGGGAGCTGTTTTTT.

The V and J genes are TRBV7-9 and TRBJ2-5, with 12 bases lining up with TRBD2. This CDR3 is 16 amino acids long. J was trimmed by 2 bases and V by 7 bases; bases with no gene match: 8. The germline CDR1 and CDR2 sequences are SEHNR and FQNEAQ (reference sequence). The CDR3 DNA follows: TGTGCCAGCACCCCACTAGCGGGGGGATATCAAGAGACCCAGTACTTC. Encoded protein: CASTPLAGGYQETQYF.

This clonotype showed up many times. CDR3 protein: CSAKGLAGVEYF. The CDR3 DNA follows: TGCAGTGCTAAGGGACTAGCGGGAGTGGAGTACTTC. V usage is TRBV20-1 and J usage is TRBJ2-5, with 14 bases identical to TRBD2. V lost 4 bases and J lost 12; bases outside the gene matches: 4. From germline, CDR1 is DFQATT and CDR2 SNEGSKA (reference sequence). The CDR3 totals 12 residues.

This clonotype was detected many times. The chain uses TRBV27 and TRBJ1-2, with D tentatively TRBD1 (5 bases). V shed 0 bases and J shed 3 bases, with 11 bases lying between them. In germline, CDR1 is MNHEY, CDR2 SMNVEV (reference sequence). This CDR3 has 15 amino acids. The CDR3 sequence: CASSLSRIRDYGYTF. The CDR3 region has the DNA TGTGCCAGCAGTTTATCGAGGATCAGGGACTATGGCTACACCTTC.

The V gene is TRBV6-4, the J gene TRBJ2-1, with 12 nucleotides matching TRBD2. V gave up 4 bases and J gave up 5 bases; unmatched junction bases: 3. The CDR3 contains 15 residues. Germline-derived CDR1 and CDR2 are MRHNA and SNTAGT. CDR3 coding DNA: TGTGCCAGCAGTGGGGGACTAGCGGGTGACAATGAGCAGTTCTTC. This codes for CASSGGLAGDNEQFF.

This clonotype has a count of ten or more. This chain connects TRBV19 to TRBJ1-1; D not resolved. There are 13 residues in the CDR3. V was trimmed by 6 bases and J by 2 bases, leaving 10 bases between them. Germline V gene lookup returns CDR1 LNHDA and CDR2 SQIVND (reference sequence). The CDR3 DNA reads TGTGCCAGTAGCCGGACGGATAACACTGAAGCTTTCTTT. Its protein product is CASSRTDNTEAFF.

The table lists this clonotype with many counts. CDR3 protein: CASSPTGTDYGYTF. The CDR3 DNA is TGTGCCAGCAGTCCAACCGGGACAGACTATGGCTACACCTTC. The chain carries TRBV12-3 or TRBV12-4 and TRBJ1-2; 7 bases are a match to TRBD1. This CDR3 comprises 14 residues. V lost 5 bases and J lost 3; bases outside the gene matches: 6.

The chain has TRBV6-5 and TRBJ2-2, with D unclear. CDR1 is MNHEY and CDR2 is SVGAGI in the germline V gene. The CDR3 runs to 13 residues. V was shortened by 3 bases and J by 8 bases, with 10 bases between the two germline ends. CDR3 nucleotides: TGTGCCAGCAGTTATTGGGGTGGAGGGGAGCTGTTTTTT. Protein sequence: CASSYWGGGELFF.

This clonotype showed up many times. This chain links TRBV29-1 with TRBJ2-3, with D perhaps TRBD2 (6 bases). The CDR3 covers 12 residues. Germline loops: CDR1 SQVTM, CDR2 ANQGSEA. Trimming pared 3 bases from V and 4 bases from J, leaving 8 bases between. The CDR3 loop reads CSVDPGADTQYF. CDR3 nucleotide sequence: TGCAGCGTTGACCCGGGAGCAGATACGCAGTATTTT.

The chain employs TRBV12-3 or TRBV12-4 and TRBJ1-2; perhaps TRBD1 as D (5 bases). The CDR3 sequence is 16 residues long. V shed 6 bases and J shed 6 bases, with 23 bases lying between them. This CDR3 is CASSVQPGPYRDGYTF. The CDR3 DNA reads TGTGCCAGCAGCGTGCAACCGGGACCCTACCGAGATGGCTACACCTTC.